The next 4 T cell receptor beta chains were all read from a single sample in a study of shared clonotypes between healthy human individuals. Only in-frame clones appear in the TCRdb table, and some are missing; sequencing was by immunoSEQ multiplex PCR. Of about 690,000 clones listed, roughly 91% are singletons. Source material: memory CD8+ T cells from PBMCs. Specified subset: CD45RO+ cells pooled with CCR7-negative TemRA cells. These TCRs come from a man between 18 and 35 years old in good health. Some clones in this sample may be carry-over from other donors' samples.

The chain is built from TRBV29-1 and TRBJ2-7; D may correspond to TRBD1 or TRBD2 (5 bases each). The CDR3 sequence is 13 residues long. V was cut by 7 bases and J by 4 bases, with 17 bases left in between. CDR1 and CDR2 (germline): SQVTM, ANQGSEA. This CDR3 is CSAGPDRPYEQYF. In DNA, the CDR3 is TGCAGCGCGGGACCCGACAGACCGTACGAGCAGTACTTC.

The gene calls are TRBV7-2 and TRBJ1-1, with unresolved D. This CDR3 has 14 amino acids. CDR1 SGHTA and CDR2 FQGNSA come from the germline V gene. V was pared by 5 bases and J by 1 base, with 11 bases between. The CDR3 protein is CASSIMVTNTEAFF. The CDR3 DNA follows: TGTGCCAGCAGCATAATGGTTACGAACACTGAAGCTTTCTTT.

This sequence joins TRBV15 and TRBJ2-7; the match to TRBD2 covers 7 bases. With V trimmed by 0 bases and J by 2 bases, 4 bases remained unmatched. The CDR3 extends over 15 amino acids. The germline V gene encodes CDR1 LNHNV and CDR2 YYDKDF (reference sequence). The CDR3 here is CATSRDREGTYEQYF. CDR3 DNA sequence: TGTGCCACCAGCAGAGACAGGGAGGGAACCTACGAGCAGTACTTC.

The chain links TRBV4-2 to TRBJ2-1; 10 nucleotides align to TRBD2. This CDR3 is 14 amino acids long. Unmatched junction bases numbered 7, after V lost 6 bases and J lost 8 bases. CDR1 LGHNA and CDR2 YNFKEQ come from the germline V gene. The DNA for the CDR3 is TGTGCCAGCAGAGCTAGCGGGAGTGTCGATGAGCAGTTCTTC. Protein product: CASRASGSVDEQFF.